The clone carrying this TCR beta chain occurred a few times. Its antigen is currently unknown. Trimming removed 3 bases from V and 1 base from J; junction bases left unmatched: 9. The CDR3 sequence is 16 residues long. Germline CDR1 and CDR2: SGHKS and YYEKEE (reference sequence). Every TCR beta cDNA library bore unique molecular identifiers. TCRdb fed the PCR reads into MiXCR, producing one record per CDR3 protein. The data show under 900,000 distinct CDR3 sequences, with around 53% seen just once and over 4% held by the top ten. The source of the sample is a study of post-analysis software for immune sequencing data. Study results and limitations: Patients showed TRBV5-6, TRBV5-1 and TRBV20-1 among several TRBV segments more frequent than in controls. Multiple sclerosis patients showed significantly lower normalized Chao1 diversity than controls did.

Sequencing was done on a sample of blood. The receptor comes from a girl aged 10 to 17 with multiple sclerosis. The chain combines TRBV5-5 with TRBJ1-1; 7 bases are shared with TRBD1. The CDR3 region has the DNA TGTGCCAGCAGCTCCCTGACAGGGTTTGGGAACACTGAAGCTTTCTTT. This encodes CASSSLTGFGNTEAFF.